The next 14 T cell receptor beta chains were all read from a single sample in a study of cytomegalovirus exposure and HLA in healthy donors. Vbeta (60) and Jbeta (13) primers were used in the PCR. TCRdb's table, derived via immunoSEQ multiplex PCR, lists solely in-frame clones and lacks some. This sample has about 120,000 clones, with roughly 78% found just once. The material sequenced was PBMCs. These receptor sequences come from a woman in her 30s in good health and CMV-seropositive.

CDR3 in amino acids: CASSVSNYGYTF. The CDR3 DNA is TGTGCCAGCAGTGTATCTAACTATGGCTACACCTTC. The chain uses TRBV25-1 and TRBJ1-2; D gene unclear. Germline assignment: CDR1 MGHDK and CDR2 SYGVNS. The CDR3 length is 12 residues. V shed 4 bases and J shed 0 bases, with 3 bases lying between them.

The sample holds a few counts of this clone. The V gene is TRBV6-6, the J gene TRBJ2-3; the match to TRBD2 covers 9 bases. This CDR3 contains 15 residues. V dropped 5 bases and J dropped 2; count of bases not matched to a gene: 5. Germline V gene lookup returns CDR1 MNHNY and CDR2 SVGAGI (reference sequence). CDR3 amino acids: CASSLLAGHTDTQYF. The CDR3 DNA follows: TGTGCCAGCAGTCTCCTAGCGGGGCACACAGATACGCAGTATTTT.

The sample holds many counts of this clone. The chain employs TRBV4-3 and TRBJ2-7; TRBD2 agrees at 9 bases. The CDR3 has 16 amino acids. CDR1 LGHNA and CDR2 YSLEER come from the germline V gene. V dropped 0 bases and J dropped 3; count of bases not matched to a gene: 6. The CDR3 DNA is TGCGCCAGCAGCCAAGATTTGGCTAGCGGGGACTACGAGCAGTACTTC. Its protein product is CASSQDLASGDYEQYF.

For this clone: This sample includes further DNA sequences coding for the same CDR3. This sequence joins TRBV6-1 and TRBJ1-5; D gene uncertain. Per germline, CDR1 MNHNS and CDR2 SASEGT. V was pared by 1 base and J by 6 bases, with 7 bases between. The CDR3 loop spans 13 amino acids. In DNA form, the CDR3 reads TGTGCCAGCAGTGAAGACCGCGGTCAGCCCCAGCATTTT. Protein product: CASSEDRGQPQHF.

V gene TRBV19 combines with J gene TRBJ1-1; D ambiguous. The germline V and J ends were trimmed by 6 bases and 1 base, with 15 bases remaining between them. The CDR3 totals 15 residues. Germline CDR1 LNHDA, CDR2 SQIVND (reference sequence). CDR3 amino acids: CASRVSNTPNTEAFF. In DNA form, the CDR3 reads TGTGCCAGTAGGGTGTCGAACACGCCGAACACTGAAGCTTTCTTT.

The chain is built from TRBV7-9 and TRBJ2-1; maybe TRBD2 (5 bases). The CDR3 extends over 13 amino acids. V lost 1 base, J lost 6 bases, and 7 bases lay in between. The germline CDR1 and CDR2 sequences are SEHNR and FQNEAQ (reference sequence). DNA of the CDR3: TGTGCCAGCAGCTTAGGAGGGTTCAATGAGCAGTTCTTC. This encodes CASSLGGFNEQFF.

This chain uses TRBV2 with TRBJ2-7; 7 bases align to TRBD1. J gave up 5 bases and V 10 bases, and 11 bases lay outside the gene matches. CDR1 SNHLY and CDR2 FYNNEI come from the germline V gene. The CDR3 length is 13 residues. The CDR3: CANSGDRDHEQYF. The DNA for the CDR3 is TGTGCCAACAGCGGTGACAGGGATCACGAGCAGTACTTC.

Worth noting for this clone: Other DNA sequences in the same sample also yield this CDR3. The V call is TRBV5-4, the J call TRBJ2-3; D ambiguous. Trimming pared 0 bases from V and 5 bases from J, leaving 13 bases between. The CDR3 consists of 15 residues. Germline-derived CDR1 and CDR2 are SGHNT and YYREEE (reference sequence). The CDR3 DNA sequence: TGTGCCAGCAGCTTGGGGGTAGCTTCGGGAGATACGCAGTATTTT. This translates into CASSLGVASGDTQYF. Variable domain in full (rest from reference TRBV5-4 and TRBJ2-3): ETGVTQSPTHLIKTRGQQVTLRCSSQSGHNTVSWYQQALGQGPQFIFQYYREEENGRGNFPPRFSGLQFPNYSSELNVNALELDDSALYLCASSLGVASGDTQYFGPGTRLTVL.

The rearrangement joins TRBV7-9 to TRBJ2-5; possible D gene TRBD1, 6 bases. Trimming took 5 bases from V and 1 from J, leaving 8 bases between them. Per germline, CDR1 SEHNR and CDR2 FQNEAQ (reference sequence). The CDR3 is made up of 13 amino acids. The CDR3, as DNA: TGTGCCAGCAGCCCGACAGGCCAAGAGACCCAGTACTTC. Amino acid sequence: CASSPTGQETQYF. The whole variable domain, filled in from reference TRBV7-9 and TRBJ2-5, reads DTGVSQNPRHKITKRGQNVTFRCDPISEHNRLYWYRQTLGQGPEFLTYFQNEAQLEKSRLLSDRFSAERPKGSFSTLEIQRTEQGDSAMYLCASSPTGQETQYFGPGTRLLVL.

In nucleotides, the CDR3 is TGTGCCAGCAGCTCCAAGCGGGGCACAGATACGCAGTATTTT. Translating gives CASSSKRGTDTQYF. The chain links TRBV7-2 to TRBJ2-3; possible D gene TRBD2, 6 bases. This CDR3 is built from 14 residues. The V end lost 4 bases, the J end lost 1 base, and 9 bases lay between the germline ends. Germline V lookup: CDR1 SGHTA, CDR2 FQGNSA.

The rearrangement uses TRBV13 and TRBJ2-5; 7 bases agree with TRBD1. Germline CDR1 is PRHDT and CDR2 is FYEKMQ (reference sequence). This CDR3 comprises 13 residues. The V gene end was trimmed by 5 bases and the J gene end by 5 bases; junction bases not matched to a gene: 5. CDR3 region: CASSTDREETQYF. The CDR3 region has the DNA TGTGCCAGCAGCACAGACAGGGAGGAGACCCAGTACTTC.

The rearrangement links TRBV27 to TRBJ2-1; D is undetermined. V gave up 0 bases and J gave up 5 bases, with 14 bases separating them. CDR3 size: 16 residues. Germline V lookup: CDR1 MNHEY, CDR2 SMNVEV (reference sequence). The CDR3 protein is CASSLSLITVNNEQFF. The CDR3 DNA reads as TGTGCCAGCAGTTTATCCCTCATTACGGTCAACAATGAGCAGTTCTTC.

The V gene is TRBV7-9, the J gene TRBJ1-2, with TRBD1 matching over 11 bases. The CDR3 sequence is 16 residues long. CDR1 is SEHNR, CDR2 FQNEAQ, per germline (reference sequence). After removal of 3 bases from V and 5 bases from J, the junction contained 8 bases not matched to a gene. The CDR3, as DNA: TGTGCCAGCAGCTTCCTACCGGGACAGGGGGGGTATGGCTACACCTTC. This codes for CASSFLPGQGGYGYTF.

CDR3 DNA sequence: TGCGCCAGCAGCCCAGGGGACAGCATCGAAAATGAAAAACTGTTTTTT. Translation gives CASSPGDSIENEKLFF. J is TRBJ1-4 and V is TRBV4-1, with TRBD1 matching 7 bases. The V and J ends lost 4 bases and 5 bases, in that order; junction bases with no gene match: 10. The CDR3 totals 16 residues. Germline V CDR1 and CDR2: MGHRA, YSYEKL.